The subject of this entry is one T cell receptor (beta chain). Its antigen is unidentified. Next came a second PCR, run for about 7 to 11 cycles, which used a sample-barcoded 5' primer along with a J-beta primer mix. Researchers report that a template-switch adaptor with 12 random nucleotides tagged each cDNA molecule. TCRdb fed the 5' RACE reads into MiXCR, producing one record per CDR3 protein. The table lists fewer than 2,000,000 distinct CDR3 sequences, about 32% of them singletons. The V and J ends lost 7 bases and 5 bases respectively, with 15 bases between them. The CDR3 contains 14 residues. Germline CDR1 is DFQATT and CDR2 is SNEGSKA (reference sequence). The data originate from a study of blood T cells in healthy people across ages. General observations from the study: When set beside aged donors, long-lived donors presented more naive CD4+ cells and higher diversity. TCR beta diversity correlated strongly with naive T cell percentage.

This TCR derives from a woman in her 30s in good health. The chain is built from TRBV20-1 and TRBJ1-6; a weak D match, TRBD1 (6 bases). Source material: blood. CDR3 region: CSGTGGFDNSPLHF. The CDR3 nucleotides are TGCAGTGGTACCGGGGGCTTTGATAATTCACCCCTCCACTTT.